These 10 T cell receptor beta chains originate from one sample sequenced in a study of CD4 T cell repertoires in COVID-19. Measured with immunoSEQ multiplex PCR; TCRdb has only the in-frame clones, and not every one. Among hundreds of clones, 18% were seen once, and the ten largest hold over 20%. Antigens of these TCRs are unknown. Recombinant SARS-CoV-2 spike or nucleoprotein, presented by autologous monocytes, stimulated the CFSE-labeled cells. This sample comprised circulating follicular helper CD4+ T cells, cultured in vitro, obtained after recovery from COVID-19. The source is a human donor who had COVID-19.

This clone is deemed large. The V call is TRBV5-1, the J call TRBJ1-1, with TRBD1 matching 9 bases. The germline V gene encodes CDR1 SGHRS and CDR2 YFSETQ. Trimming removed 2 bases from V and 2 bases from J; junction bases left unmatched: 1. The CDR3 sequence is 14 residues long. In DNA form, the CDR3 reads TGCGCCAGCAGCTTAACAGGGGGCAACACTGAAGCTTTCTTT. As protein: CASSLTGGNTEAFF.

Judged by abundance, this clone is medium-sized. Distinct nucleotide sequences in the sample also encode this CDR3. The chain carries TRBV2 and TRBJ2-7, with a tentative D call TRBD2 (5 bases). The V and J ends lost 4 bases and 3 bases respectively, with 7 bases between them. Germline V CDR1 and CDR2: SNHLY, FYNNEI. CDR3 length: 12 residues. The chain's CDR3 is CASSVEGYEQYV. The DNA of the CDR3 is TGTGCCAGCAGTGTAGAGGGCTACGAGCAGTACGTC.

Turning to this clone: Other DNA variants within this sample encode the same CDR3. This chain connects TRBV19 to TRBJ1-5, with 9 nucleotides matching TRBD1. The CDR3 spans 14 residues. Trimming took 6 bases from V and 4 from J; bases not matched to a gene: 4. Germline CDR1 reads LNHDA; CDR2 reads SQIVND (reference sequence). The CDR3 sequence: CASSQTGGNQPQHF. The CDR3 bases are TGTGCCAGTAGCCAGACAGGGGGGAATCAGCCCCAGCATTTT. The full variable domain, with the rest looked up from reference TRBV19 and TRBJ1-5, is DGGITQSPKYLFRKEGQNVTLSCEQNLNHDAMYWYRQDPGQGLRLIYYSQIVNDFQKGDIAEGYSVSREKKESFPLTVTSAQKNPTAFYLCASSQTGGNQPQHFGDGTRLSIL.

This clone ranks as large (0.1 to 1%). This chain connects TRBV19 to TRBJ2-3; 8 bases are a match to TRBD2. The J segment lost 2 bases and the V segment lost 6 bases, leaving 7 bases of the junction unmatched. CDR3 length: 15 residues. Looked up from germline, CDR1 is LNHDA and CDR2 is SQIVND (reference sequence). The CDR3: CASRLTSANTDTQYF. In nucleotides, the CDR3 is TGTGCCAGTAGACTGACTAGCGCTAACACAGATACGCAGTATTTT.

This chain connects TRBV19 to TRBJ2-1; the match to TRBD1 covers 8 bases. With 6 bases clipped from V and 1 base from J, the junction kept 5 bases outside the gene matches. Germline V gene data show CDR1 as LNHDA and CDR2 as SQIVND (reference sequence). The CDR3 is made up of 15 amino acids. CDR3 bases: TGTGCCAGTAGGTCGACAGGGGTGTCCTACAATGAGCAGTTCTTC. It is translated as CASRSTGVSYNEQFF. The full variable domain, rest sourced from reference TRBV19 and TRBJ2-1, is DGGITQSPKYLFRKEGQNVTLSCEQNLNHDAMYWYRQDPGQGLRLIYYSQIVNDFQKGDIAEGYSVSREKKESFPLTVTSAQKNPTAFYLCASRSTGVSYNEQFFGPGTRLTVL.

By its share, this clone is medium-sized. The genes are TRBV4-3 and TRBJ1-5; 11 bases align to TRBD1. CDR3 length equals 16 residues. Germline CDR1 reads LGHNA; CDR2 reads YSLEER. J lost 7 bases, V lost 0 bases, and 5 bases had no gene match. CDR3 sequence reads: CASSQERTGGAQPQHF. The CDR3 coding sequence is TGCGCCAGCAGCCAAGAAAGGACAGGGGGCGCGCAGCCCCAGCATTTT.

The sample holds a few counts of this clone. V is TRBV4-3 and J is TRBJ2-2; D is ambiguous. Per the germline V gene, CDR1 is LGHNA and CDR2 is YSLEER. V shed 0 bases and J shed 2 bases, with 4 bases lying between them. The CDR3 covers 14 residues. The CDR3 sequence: CASSQDINTGELFF. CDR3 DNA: TGCGCCAGCAGCCAAGATATTAACACCGGGGAGCTGTTTTTT.

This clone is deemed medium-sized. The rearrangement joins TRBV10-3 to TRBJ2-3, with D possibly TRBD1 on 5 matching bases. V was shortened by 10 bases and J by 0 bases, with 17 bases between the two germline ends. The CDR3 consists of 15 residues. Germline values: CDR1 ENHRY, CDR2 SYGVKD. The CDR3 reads CATGAGFGSTDTQYF. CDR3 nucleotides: TGTGCCACTGGGGCTGGGTTCGGAAGCACAGATACGCAGTATTTT.

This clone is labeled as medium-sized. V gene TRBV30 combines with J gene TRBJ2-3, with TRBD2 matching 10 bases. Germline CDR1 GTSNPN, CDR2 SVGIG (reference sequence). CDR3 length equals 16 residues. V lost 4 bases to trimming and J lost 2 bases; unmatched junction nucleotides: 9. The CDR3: CAWTISGGTHTDTQYF. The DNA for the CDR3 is TGTGCCTGGACAATTAGCGGGGGGACCCACACAGATACGCAGTATTTT.

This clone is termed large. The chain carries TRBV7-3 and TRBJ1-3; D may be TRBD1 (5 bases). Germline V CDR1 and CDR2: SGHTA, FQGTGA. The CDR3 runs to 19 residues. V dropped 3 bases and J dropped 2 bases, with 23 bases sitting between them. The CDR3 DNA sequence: TGTGCCAGCAGCTTTAGGGACCCAAGGGCCTTGGGCCCTGGAAACACCATATATTTT. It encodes CASSFRDPRALGPGNTIYF.